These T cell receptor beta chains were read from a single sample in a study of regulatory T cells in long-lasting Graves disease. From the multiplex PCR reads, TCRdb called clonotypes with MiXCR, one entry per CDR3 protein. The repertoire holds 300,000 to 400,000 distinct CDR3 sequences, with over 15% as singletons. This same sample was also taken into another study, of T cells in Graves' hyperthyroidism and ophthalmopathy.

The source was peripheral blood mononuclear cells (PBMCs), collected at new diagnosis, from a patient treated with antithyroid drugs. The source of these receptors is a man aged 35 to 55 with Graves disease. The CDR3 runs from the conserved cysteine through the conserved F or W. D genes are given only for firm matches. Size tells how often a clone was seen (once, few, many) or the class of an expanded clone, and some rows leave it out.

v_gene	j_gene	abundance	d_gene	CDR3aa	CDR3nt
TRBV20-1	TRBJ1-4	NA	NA	CSAMGAPGEKLFF	TGCAGTGCTATGGGGGCTCCGGGGGAAAAACTGTTTTTT
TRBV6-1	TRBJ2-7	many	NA	CASSEGAGPFEQYF	TGTGCCAGCAGTGAAGGGGCAGGGCCCTTCGAGCAGTACTTC
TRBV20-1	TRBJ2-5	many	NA	CSARDPGRFGGTQYF	TGCAGTGCTAGAGACCCGGGACGCTTTGGGGGGACCCAGTACTTC
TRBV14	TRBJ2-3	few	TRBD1	CASKDRGTDTQYF	TGTGCCAGCAAAGACAGGGGCACAGATACGCAGTATTTT
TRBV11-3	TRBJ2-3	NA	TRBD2	CASSFTLAGPDTQYF	TGTGCCAGCAGCTTTACCCTAGCGGGCCCAGATACGCAGTATTTT
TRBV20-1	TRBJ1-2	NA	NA	CSASSWNPRQIANYGYTF	TGCAGTGCTAGTAGTTGGAATCCCCGACAAATAGCTAACTATGGCTACACCTTC
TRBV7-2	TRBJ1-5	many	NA	CASSLSIGRGVSNQPQHF	TGTGCCAGCAGCTTATCGATCGGACGAGGGGTCTCGAATCAGCCCCAGCATTTT
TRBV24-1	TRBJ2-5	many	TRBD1	CATSDSPATGDGETQYF	TGTGCCACCAGTGATTCGCCCGCGACAGGGGATGGGGAGACCCAGTACTTC
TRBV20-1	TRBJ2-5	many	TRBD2	CSASKTSGGETQYF	TGCAGTGCTTCGAAGACTAGCGGGGGGGAGACCCAGTACTTC
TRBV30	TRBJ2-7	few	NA	CAWKVNPGGEQYF	TGTGCCTGGAAGGTAAACCCCGGGGGCGAGCAGTACTTC
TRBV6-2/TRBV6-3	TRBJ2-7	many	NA	CAAWGRALYEQYF	TGTGCCGCGTGGGGGAGAGCTTTGTACGAGCAGTACTTC
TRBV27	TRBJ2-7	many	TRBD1	CASSLSPPTGTEQYF	TGTGCCAGCAGTTTATCGCCTCCGACAGGGACCGAGCAGTACTTC
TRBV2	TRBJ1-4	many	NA	CASKRESNEKLFF	TGTGCCAGCAAACGAGAATCAAATGAAAAACTGTTTTTT
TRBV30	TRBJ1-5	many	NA	CAWGTGINQPQHF	TGTGCCTGGGGTACAGGGATCAATCAGCCCCAGCATTTT
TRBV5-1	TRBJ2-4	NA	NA	CASSLVGVAKNIQYF	TGCGCCAGCAGCTTGGTTGGGGTTGCCAAAAACATTCAGTACTTC
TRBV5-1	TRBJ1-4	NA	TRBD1	CASSSGQGSGEKLFF	TGCGCCAGCAGCTCTGGACAGGGTAGTGGTGAAAAACTGTTTTTT
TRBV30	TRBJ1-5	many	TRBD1	CAWSRGRGAQHF	TGTGCCTGGAGCAGGGGGCGGGGAGCCCAGCATTTT
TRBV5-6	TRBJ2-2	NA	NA	CASSLAVANTGELFF	TGTGCCAGCAGCTTGGCCGTAGCGAACACCGGGGAGCTGTTTTTT
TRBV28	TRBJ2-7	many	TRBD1	CATRDRGHEQYF	TGTGCCACCCGGGACAGGGGCCACGAGCAGTACTTC
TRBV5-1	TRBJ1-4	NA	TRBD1	CASSAGRAGGLEKLFF	TGCGCCAGCAGCGCCGGCCGAGCAGGGGGCTTGGAAAAACTGTTTTTT
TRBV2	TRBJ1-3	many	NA	CASSGRARSTTIYF	TGTGCCAGCAGTGGTCGGGCCAGGAGTACCACCATATATTTT
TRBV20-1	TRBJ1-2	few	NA	CSARPPTPYGYTF	TGCAGTGCTCGCCCTCCAACTCCTTATGGCTACACCTTC
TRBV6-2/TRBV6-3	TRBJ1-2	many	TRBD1	CASSPDRGLGGYTF	TGTGCCAGCAGCCCCGACAGGGGGCTAGGTGGCTACACCTTC
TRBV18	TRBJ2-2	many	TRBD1	CASSPGQGATTGELFF	TGTGCCAGCTCACCCGGACAGGGGGCGACCACCGGGGAGCTGTTTTTT
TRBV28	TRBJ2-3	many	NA	CASRSPRGSSTDTQYF	TGTGCCAGCAGGTCCCCTCGGGGGTCGAGCACAGATACGCAGTATTTT
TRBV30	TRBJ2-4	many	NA	CAWSKGDENIQYF	TGTGCCTGGAGTAAGGGGGACGAAAACATTCAGTACTTC
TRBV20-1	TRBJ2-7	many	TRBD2	CSAGSSGGAYEQYF	TGCAGTGCAGGGAGTAGCGGGGGGGCCTACGAGCAGTACTTC
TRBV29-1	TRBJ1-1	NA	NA	CSYRLSAEGHTEAFF	TGCAGCTACCGATTAAGTGCGGAGGGGCACACTGAAGCTTTCTTT
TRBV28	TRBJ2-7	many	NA	CATSGTLYEQYF	TGTGCCACCTCCGGGACACTCTACGAGCAGTACTTC
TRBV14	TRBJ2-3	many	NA	CASSQEWGHNPDTQYF	TGTGCCAGCAGCCAAGAGTGGGGACATAACCCAGATACGCAGTATTTT
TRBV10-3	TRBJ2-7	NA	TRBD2	CAISGGGPSYEQYF	TGTGCCATCAGTGGCGGGGGGCCGTCCTACGAGCAGTACTTC
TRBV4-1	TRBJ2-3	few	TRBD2	CASSLLAGADTQYF	TGCGCCAGCAGCCTACTAGCGGGGGCAGATACGCAGTATTTT
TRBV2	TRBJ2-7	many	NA	CASSEFEISSYEQYF	TGTGCCAGCAGTGAATTCGAGATAAGCTCCTACGAGCAGTACTTC
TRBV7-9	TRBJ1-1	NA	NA	CASSLAAEAFF	TGTGCCAGCAGCTTAGCCGCGGAAGCTTTCTTT
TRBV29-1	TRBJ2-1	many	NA	CSALGHSQSFQFF	TGCAGCGCCCTCGGACATTCGCAGAGTTTCCAGTTCTTC
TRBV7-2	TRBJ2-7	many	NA	CASSLKPSRTGGGSEQYF	TGTGCCAGCAGCCTAAAGCCTTCTCGAACAGGAGGGGGTTCCGAGCAGTACTTC
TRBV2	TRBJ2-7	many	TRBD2	CASSAYGGANEQYF	TGTGCCAGCAGTGCTTACGGGGGGGCCAACGAGCAGTACTTC
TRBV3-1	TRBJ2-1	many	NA	CASSQVLQGIGNEQFF	TGTGCCAGCAGCCAAGTGCTACAGGGAATAGGAAATGAGCAGTTCTTC
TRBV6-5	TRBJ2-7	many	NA	CASSYAGTAYEQYF	TGTGCCAGCAGTTACGCAGGCACCGCCTACGAGCAGTACTTC
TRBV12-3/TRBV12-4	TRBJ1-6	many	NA	CASSLYQGGSPLHF	TGTGCCAGCAGTTTATACCAGGGTGGTTCACCCCTCCACTTT
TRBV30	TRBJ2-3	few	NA	CACAGVPGTQYF	TGTGCCTGCGCAGGGGTCCCGGGTACGCAGTATTTT
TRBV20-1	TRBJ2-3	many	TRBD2	CSARDPLRGSTDTQYF	TGCAGTGCTAGAGATCCGTTGCGGGGGAGCACAGATACGCAGTATTTT
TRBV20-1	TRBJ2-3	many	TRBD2	CSARDGLAGTDTQYF	TGCAGTGCTAGAGATGGGCTAGCGGGGACAGATACGCAGTATTTT
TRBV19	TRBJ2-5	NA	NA	CASSGFGVGEETQYF	TGTGCCAGTAGTGGGTTCGGTGTGGGGGAAGAGACCCAGTACTTC
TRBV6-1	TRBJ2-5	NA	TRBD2	CASSMRLAGTAETQYF	TGTGCCAGCAGTATGCGACTAGCGGGGACGGCAGAGACCCAGTACTTC
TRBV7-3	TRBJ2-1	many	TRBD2	CASSPRRGGQNEQFF	TGTGCCAGCAGCCCCAGGCGGGGGGGCCAGAATGAGCAGTTCTTC
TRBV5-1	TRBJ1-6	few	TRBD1	CASSLAGQDLSPLHF	TGCGCCAGCAGCTTGGCGGGACAGGACCTATCTCCCCTCCACTTT
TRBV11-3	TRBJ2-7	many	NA	CASSPGTGILSYEQYF	TGTGCCAGCAGCCCAGGTACCGGGATCCTCTCCTACGAGCAGTACTTC
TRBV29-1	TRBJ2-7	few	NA	CSVEETGAYEQYF	TGCAGCGTTGAAGAGACTGGAGCCTACGAGCAGTACTTC
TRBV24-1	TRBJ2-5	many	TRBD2	CATSDLPRGGGETQYF	TGTGCCACCAGTGACCTCCCCCGGGGGGGCGGGGAGACCCAGTACTTC